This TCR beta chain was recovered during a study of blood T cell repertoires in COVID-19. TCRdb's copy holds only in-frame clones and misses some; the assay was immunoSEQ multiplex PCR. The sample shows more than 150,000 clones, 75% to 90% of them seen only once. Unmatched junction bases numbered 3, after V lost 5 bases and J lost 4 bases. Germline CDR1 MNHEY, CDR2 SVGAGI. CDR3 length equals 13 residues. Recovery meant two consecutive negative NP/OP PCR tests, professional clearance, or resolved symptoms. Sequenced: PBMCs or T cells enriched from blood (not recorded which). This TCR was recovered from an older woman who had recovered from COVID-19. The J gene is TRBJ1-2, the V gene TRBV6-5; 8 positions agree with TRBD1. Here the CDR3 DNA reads TGTGCCAGCAGTAACAGGGGGTCCTATGGCTACACCTTC. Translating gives CASSNRGSYGYTF.